Listed below are T cell receptor beta chains from one sample, sequenced in a study of T cell repertoires in cytomegalovirus infection. TCRdb re-analysed the reads in MiXCR, keeping a single row per CDR3 protein. The sample comprises under 300,000 distinct CDR3 sequences, approximately 22% of which are singletons, and roughly 19% rests with the top ten. Antigens for these TCRs are unknown. Source: cultured PBMCs, taken from culture after CMV antigen stimulation. These receptors originate from a human donor in good health (CMV status not recorded). Some clones in this sample may be carry-over from other donors' samples. Both conserved end residues are part of each CDR3. The D gene is left open where the match is weak. Clone size is stated in some rows and not others, as once, few, many or a class when expanded.

V gene	J gene	D gene	clone size	CDR3 protein	CDR3 DNA
TRBV2	TRBJ1-6	-	-	CASSEWRLLHF	TGTGCCAGCAGTGAGTGGAGGCTCCTCCACTTT
TRBV10-3	TRBJ2-1	-	-	CAISEDRLGLNEQFF	TGTGCCATCAGTGAGGACAGGCTCGGGTTAAATGAGCAGTTCTTC
TRBV7-2	TRBJ2-3	TRBD1	many	CASSLGTGADTQYF	TGTGCCAGCAGCCTCGGGACAGGGGCAGATACGCAGTATTTT
TRBV11-3	TRBJ1-4	-	many	CASSSNPGGGREKLFF	TGTGCCAGCAGCTCAAACCCTGGGGGGGGACGAGAAAAACTGTTTTTT
TRBV12-3/TRBV12-4	TRBJ1-1	TRBD1	-	CASSRQGGNTEAFF	TGTGCCAGCAGTCGACAGGGAGGGAACACTGAAGCTTTCTTT
TRBV19	TRBJ1-4	-	-	CASSIGVGGLSEKLFF	TGTGCCAGTAGTATAGGTGTCGGGGGATTATCGGAAAAACTGTTTTTT
TRBV6-5	TRBJ1-2	-	-	CASSFTGRNYGYTF	TGTGCCAGCAGTTTCACGGGGCGGAACTATGGCTACACCTTC
TRBV7-4	TRBJ1-3	-	-	CASRGRNLSGNTIYF	TGTGCCAGCAGGGGACGCAACCTCTCTGGAAACACCATATATTTT
TRBV7-2	TRBJ2-1	TRBD2	many	CASSLGIAGGRAYSNEQFF	TGTGCCAGCAGCTTAGGGATTGCGGGCGGGAGGGCCTATAGCAATGAGCAGTTCTTC
TRBV4-3	TRBJ2-5	-	few	CASSEDSRLLGETQYF	TGCGCCAGCAGCGAAGACTCTCGGCTACTAGGAGAGACCCAGTACTTC
TRBV6-8	TRBJ2-1	-	-	CASSYGGNNNEQFF	TGTGCCAGCAGTTACGGCGGGAACAACAATGAGCAGTTCTTC
TRBV12-3/TRBV12-4	TRBJ1-5	TRBD1	-	CASSFDRVKPQHF	TGTGCCAGCAGTTTTGACAGGGTAAAGCCCCAGCATTTT
TRBV7-2	TRBJ2-5	-	many	CATIPQGGPQETQYF	TGTGCCACCATCCCGCAGGGGGGCCCCCAAGAGACCCAGTACTTC
TRBV7-2	TRBJ1-2	-	many	CASSSRAGGYTF	TGTGCCAGCAGCTCGCGGGCGGGGGGCTACACCTTC
TRBV24-1	TRBJ1-1	-	once	CATSESGGYAFF	TGTGCCACCAGTGAATCGGGGGGTTACGCTTTCTTT
TRBV7-3	TRBJ2-1	TRBD2	many	CASSPGLAGDGGNEQFF	TGTGCCAGCAGCCCGGGACTAGCGGGAGATGGGGGCAATGAGCAGTTCTTC
TRBV5-6	TRBJ2-1	TRBD2	few	CASSLLTSGRHEQFF	TGTGCCAGCAGCTTGTTGACTAGCGGGAGGCATGAGCAGTTCTTC
TRBV7-9	TRBJ2-1	-	many	CASSLGLANEQFF	TGTGCCAGCAGCCTGGGACTGGCCAATGAGCAGTTCTTC
TRBV6-2/TRBV6-3	TRBJ1-5	-	few	CASSEGQPQHF	TGTGCCAGCAGCGAAGGGCAGCCCCAGCATTTT
TRBV7-2	TRBJ2-3	-	few	CASSRLRGVDTQYF	TGTGCCAGCAGCCGATTAAGGGGGGTAGATACGCAGTATTTT
TRBV2	TRBJ2-5	TRBD1	-	CASSGDREQETQYF	TGTGCCAGCAGTGGGGACAGGGAACAAGAGACCCAGTACTTC
TRBV12-3/TRBV12-4	TRBJ2-1	TRBD2	many	CASRPGLHNEQFF	TGTGCCAGCAGGCCGGGACTACACAATGAGCAGTTCTTC
TRBV5-6	TRBJ1-5	-	-	CASSLGGEEPQHF	TGTGCCAGCAGCTTAGGAGGGGAGGAGCCCCAGCATTTT
TRBV4-1	TRBJ1-1	-	-	CASSQDPAGAEAFF	TGCGCCAGCAGCCAAGACCCGGCGGGGGCTGAAGCTTTCTTT
TRBV20-1	TRBJ2-3	-	few	CSARDTFSGTTDTQYF	TGCAGTGCTAGAGATACCTTCAGCGGCACCACAGATACGCAGTATTTT
TRBV7-2	TRBJ1-2	-	many	CASSFEPGGYTF	TGTGCCAGCAGCTTCGAACCAGGGGGCTACACCTTC
TRBV27	TRBJ2-1	TRBD2	-	CASSLLRTSGTYDEQFF	TGTGCCAGCAGTTTACTCCGCACTAGCGGGACTTACGATGAGCAGTTCTTC
TRBV12-3/TRBV12-4	TRBJ2-1	-	-	CASRATSYNEQFF	TGTGCCAGCAGAGCCACCTCCTACAATGAGCAGTTCTTC
TRBV7-7	TRBJ2-1	-	many	CASSLDGGGEQFF	TGTGCTAGCAGCTTAGATGGAGGCGGTGAGCAGTTCTTC
TRBV7-3	TRBJ2-1	TRBD1	-	CASSIAGTEYYNEQFF	TGTGCCAGCAGTATCGCCGGGACAGAATACTACAATGAGCAGTTCTTC
TRBV7-8	TRBJ2-2	-	many	CASSPSATGELFF	TGTGCCAGCAGCCCATCCGCTACCGGGGAGCTGTTTTTT
TRBV10-3	TRBJ1-3	TRBD1	-	CAINRDRDSGNTIYF	TGTGCCATCAACCGGGACAGGGATTCTGGAAACACCATATATTTT
TRBV29-1	TRBJ2-3	-	-	CSVEEKGWRDTQYF	TGCAGCGTTGAAGAAAAAGGGTGGCGAGATACGCAGTATTTT
TRBV7-8	TRBJ2-5	TRBD2	few	CASSTGTSGESETQYF	TGTGCCAGCAGCACCGGGACTAGCGGGGAGTCGGAGACCCAGTACTTC
TRBV7-2	TRBJ1-1	-	many	CASNLTSGDAFF	TGTGCCAGCAACTTAACGTCTGGGGATGCTTTCTTT
TRBV7-9	TRBJ2-5	-	many	CASSPLRERSGTQYF	TGTGCCAGCAGCCCGCTCCGGGAACGGAGTGGGACCCAGTACTTC
TRBV20-1	TRBJ2-5	TRBD2	few	CSARISREAGTQYF	TGCAGTGCTAGAATTTCTCGGGAGGCGGGGACCCAGTACTTC
TRBV12-3/TRBV12-4	TRBJ2-3	TRBD2	many	CASSFSGRATDTQYF	TGTGCCAGCAGTTTTAGCGGGAGGGCCACAGATACGCAGTATTTT
TRBV4-3	TRBJ2-5	TRBD1	many	CASGQGARETQYF	TGCGCCAGTGGACAGGGGGCGAGAGAGACCCAGTACTTC
TRBV7-2	TRBJ2-1	-	many	CASSPRNEQFF	TGTGCCAGCAGCCCTAGGAATGAGCAGTTCTTC
TRBV12-5	TRBJ2-2	-	-	CASGLGAVNTGELFF	TGTGCTAGTGGTTTAGGAGCGGTGAACACCGGGGAGCTGTTTTTT
TRBV7-2	TRBJ2-1	-	-	CASSSWGSVEQFF	TGTGCCAGCAGCTCTTGGGGGTCGGTGGAGCAGTTCTTC
TRBV7-2	TRBJ1-2	TRBD1	many	CASSKRYQGTEPNYGYTF	TGTGCCAGCAGCAAACGATACCAAGGGACAGAACCTAACTATGGCTACACCTTC
TRBV7-2	TRBJ1-4	-	many	CASSLRGGNEKLFF	TGTGCCAGCAGCTTAAGGGGGGGTAATGAAAAACTGTTTTTT
TRBV27	TRBJ1-1	-	-	CASNRDPGRENTEAFF	TGTGCCAGCAATAGGGATCCGGGACGGGAGAACACTGAAGCTTTCTTT
TRBV2	TRBJ2-1	TRBD1	-	CASSGGTGYSYNEQFF	TGTGCCAGCAGCGGCGGGACAGGGTACTCCTACAATGAGCAGTTCTTC
TRBV11-3	TRBJ2-5	TRBD1	many	CASSPDRGQETQYF	TGTGCCAGCAGCCCGGACAGGGGTCAAGAGACCCAGTACTTC